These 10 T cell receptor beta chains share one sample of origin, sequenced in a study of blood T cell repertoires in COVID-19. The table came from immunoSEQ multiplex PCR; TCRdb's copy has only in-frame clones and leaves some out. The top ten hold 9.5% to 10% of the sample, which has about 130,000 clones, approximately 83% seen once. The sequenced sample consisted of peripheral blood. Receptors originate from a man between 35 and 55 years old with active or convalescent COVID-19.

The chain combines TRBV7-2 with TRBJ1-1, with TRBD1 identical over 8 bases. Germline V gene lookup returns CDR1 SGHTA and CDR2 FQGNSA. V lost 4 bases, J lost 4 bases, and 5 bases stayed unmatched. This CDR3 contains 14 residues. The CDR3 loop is CASSYTGGITEAFF. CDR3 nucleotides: TGTGCCAGCAGCTATACAGGGGGTATCACTGAAGCTTTCTTT.

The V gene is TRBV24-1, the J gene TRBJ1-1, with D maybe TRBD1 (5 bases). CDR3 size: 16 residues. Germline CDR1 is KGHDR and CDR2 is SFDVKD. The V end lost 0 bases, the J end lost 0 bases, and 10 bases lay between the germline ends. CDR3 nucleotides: TGTGCCACCAGTGATTTGCAGGGCTTGGTGAACACTGAAGCTTTCTTT. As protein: CATSDLQGLVNTEAFF.

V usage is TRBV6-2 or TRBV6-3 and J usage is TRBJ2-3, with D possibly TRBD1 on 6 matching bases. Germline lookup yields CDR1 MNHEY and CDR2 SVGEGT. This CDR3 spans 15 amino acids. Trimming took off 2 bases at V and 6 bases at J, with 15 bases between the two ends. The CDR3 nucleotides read TGTGCCAGCAGTTACGGGACACGTGATTTTGATACGCAGTATTTT. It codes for CASSYGTRDFDTQYF.

The CDR3 loop is CASYQGLTYEQYF. CDR3 nucleotide sequence: TGTGCCAGCTATCAGGGTCTGACCTACGAGCAGTACTTC. The rearrangement links TRBV6-5 to TRBJ2-7, with D tentatively TRBD1 (5 bases). V gave up 8 bases and J gave up 2 bases, with 13 bases separating them. The germline V gene has CDR1 MNHEY and CDR2 SVGAGI. The CDR3 consists of 13 residues.

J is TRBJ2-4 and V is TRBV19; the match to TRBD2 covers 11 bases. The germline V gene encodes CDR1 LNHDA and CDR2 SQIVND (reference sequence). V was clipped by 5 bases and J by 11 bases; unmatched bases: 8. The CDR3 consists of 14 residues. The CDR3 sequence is CASSLTSGATFQYF. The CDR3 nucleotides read TGTGCCAGTAGTCTGACTAGCGGGGCCACATTTCAGTACTTC.

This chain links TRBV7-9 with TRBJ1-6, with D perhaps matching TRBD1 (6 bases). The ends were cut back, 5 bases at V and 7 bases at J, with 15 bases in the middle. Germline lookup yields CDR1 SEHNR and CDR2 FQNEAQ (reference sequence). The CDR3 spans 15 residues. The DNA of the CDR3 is TGTGCCAGCAGCGAACAGGGTGATGGAAATTCACCCCTCCACTTT. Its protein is CASSEQGDGNSPLHF.

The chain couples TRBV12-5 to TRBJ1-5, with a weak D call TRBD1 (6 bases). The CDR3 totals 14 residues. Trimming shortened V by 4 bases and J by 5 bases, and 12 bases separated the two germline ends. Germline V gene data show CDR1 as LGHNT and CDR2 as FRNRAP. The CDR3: CASGSGQLDQPQHF. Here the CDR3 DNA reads TGTGCTAGTGGTTCCGGACAGTTGGATCAGCCCCAGCATTTT. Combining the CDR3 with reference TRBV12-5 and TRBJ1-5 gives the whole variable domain DARVTQTPRHKVTEMGQEVTMRCQPILGHNTVFWYRQTMMQGLELLAYFRNRAPLDDSGMPKDRFSAEMPDATLATLKIQPSEPRDSAVYFCASGSGQLDQPQHFGDGTRLSIL.

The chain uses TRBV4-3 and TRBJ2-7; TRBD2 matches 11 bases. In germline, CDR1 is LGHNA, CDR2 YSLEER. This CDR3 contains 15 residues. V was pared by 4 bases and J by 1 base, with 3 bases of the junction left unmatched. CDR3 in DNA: TGCGCCAGCAGCCGTAGCGGGGGGGCGTCCTACGAGCAGTACTTC. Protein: CASSRSGGASYEQYF.

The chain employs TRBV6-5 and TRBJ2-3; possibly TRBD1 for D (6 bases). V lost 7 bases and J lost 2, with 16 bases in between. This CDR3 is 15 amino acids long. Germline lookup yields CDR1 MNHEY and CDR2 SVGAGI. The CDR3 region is CASTRNAGVTDTQYF. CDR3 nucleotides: TGTGCCAGCACCAGGAACGCAGGGGTCACAGATACGCAGTATTTT.

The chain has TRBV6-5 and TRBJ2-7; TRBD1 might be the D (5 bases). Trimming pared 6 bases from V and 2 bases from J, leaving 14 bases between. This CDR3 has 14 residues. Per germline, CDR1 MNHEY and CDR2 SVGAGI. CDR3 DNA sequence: TGTGCCAGCAGATTCGGACATTCTCCCTACGAGCAGTACTTC. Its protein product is CASRFGHSPYEQYF.